One and the same sample provided the 5 T cell receptor beta chains below, sequenced in a study of blood T cell repertoires in COVID-19. TCRdb keeps only in-frame clones here, not all; method: immunoSEQ multiplex PCR. Of about 260,000 clones listed, 86% were seen once; the top ten hold about 2.1%. Sequenced: PBMCs or T cells enriched from blood (not recorded which). These receptors were obtained from a woman aged 45-65 years who had recovered from COVID-19.

The chain employs TRBV7-2 and TRBJ2-1, with 8 bases that match TRBD1. The germline V gene has CDR1 SGHTA and CDR2 FQGNSA. This CDR3 is built from 14 residues. V shed 4 bases, J shed 5 bases, and the junction held 4 bases outside the gene matches. The CDR3 spells CASSSDRVDNEQFF. DNA of the CDR3: TGTGCCAGCAGCTCGGACAGGGTTGACAATGAGCAGTTCTTC.

V and J are TRBV5-4 and TRBJ1-2; D is unclear. Looked up from germline, CDR1 is SGHNT and CDR2 is YYREEE (reference sequence). V lost 3 bases to trimming and J lost 4 bases, with 16 bases between them. This CDR3 spans 15 amino acids. CDR3 region: CASSSERVSSYGYTF. The CDR3 coding sequence is TGTGCCAGCAGCTCGGAGAGGGTCTCCAGCTATGGCTACACCTTC.

The chain joins TRBV2 to TRBJ2-7; D perhaps matches TRBD1 (6 bases). Per the germline V gene, CDR1 is SNHLY and CDR2 is FYNNEI. This CDR3 comprises 13 residues. The ends were cut back, 7 bases at V and 2 bases at J, with 12 bases in the middle. This CDR3 reads CASNLRDTYEQYF. CDR3 bases: TGTGCCAGCAACCTTCGGGACACCTACGAGCAGTACTTC.

This clone was seen only once. The chain couples TRBV15 to TRBJ2-7; TRBD1 matches at 8 bases. Germline values: CDR1 LNHNV, CDR2 YYDKDF (reference sequence). Trimming cost V 0 bases and J 6 bases; bases outside gene matches: 7. The CDR3 length is 15 residues. The CDR3 sequence: CATSRDLGRGPEQYF. The CDR3 nucleotides are TGTGCCACCAGCAGAGATCTGGGCAGGGGGCCCGAGCAGTACTTC.

The V call is TRBV24-1, the J call TRBJ2-5; a weak D match, TRBD2 (5 bases). The V gene's germline CDR1 is KGHDR and CDR2 SFDVKD. V was trimmed by 3 bases and J by 2 bases, leaving 12 bases between them. The CDR3 length is 15 residues. The CDR3 nucleotides are TGTGCCACCAGTGATCCGAGTGAGGGACAAGAGACCCAGTACTTC. Protein: CATSDPSEGQETQYF.